These T cell receptor beta chains were read from a single sample in a study of breast tumors, draining lymph nodes, adjacent tissues. TCRdb recomputed calls from the multiplex PCR reads with MiXCR, one row per CDR3 protein. In the table there are 100,000 to 150,000 distinct CDR3 sequences, 15% to 20% of which are singletons. The sample comprised axillary lymph node tissue. Source of these receptors: a female donor with breast cancer. Some clones in this sample may be carry-over from other donors' samples. The CDR3 runs from the conserved cysteine through the conserved F or W. Clone size appears in some rows only: once, few, many, or a class for an expanded clone.

V	J	size	CDR3
TRBV7-9	TRBJ1-1	NA	CASSLLTEAFF
TRBV5-5	TRBJ2-3	many	CASSLIPTDTQYF
TRBV3-1	TRBJ2-1	few	CASSRGGGIGHNEQFF
TRBV20-1	TRBJ2-6	NA	CSAPLRGLPGANVLTF
TRBV6-5	TRBJ1-2	many	CASRLQGAHYGYTF
TRBV6-1	TRBJ1-4	few	CASSGQRNEKLFF
TRBV5-8	TRBJ2-1	many	CASSPGRRYNEQFF
TRBV5-1	TRBJ2-3	many	CASRRGTSGTDTQYF
TRBV29-1	TRBJ2-1	many	CSADGSWVEQFF
TRBV19	TRBJ2-3	many	CASSMASGGVDTQYF
TRBV19	TRBJ2-5	many	CASRPTGDTIFGETQYF